The 18 T cell receptor beta chains below were found in one sample sequenced in a study of CD8 T cells in Susac syndrome. About 0.5 to 1 ug RNA was reverse transcribed with random hexamers. TCRdb re-analysed the immunoSEQ multiplex PCR reads in MiXCR, keeping a single row per CDR3 protein. This table has some 150,000 distinct CDR3 sequences, roughly 95% appearing once. Sequencing was performed on CD4+ T cells from PBMCs. Receptors originate from a human donor with Susac syndrome.

The chain links TRBV20-1 to TRBJ2-5; D not certain. This CDR3 is 12 amino acids long. Germline V gene data show CDR1 as DFQATT and CDR2 as SNEGSKA (reference sequence). V was trimmed by 6 bases and J by 2 bases, leaving 10 bases between them. The CDR3 nucleotides read TGCAGTGCAAAGCGATCACAAGAGACCCAGTACTTC. It yields the protein CSAKRSQETQYF.

The chain recombines TRBV9 with TRBJ2-7, with TRBD2 as a possible D gene (5 bases). CDR1 SGDLS and CDR2 YYNGEE come from the germline V gene. V lost 4 bases, J lost 3 bases, and 11 bases lay in between. This CDR3 comprises 13 residues. CDR3 in DNA: TGTGCCAGCAGCCCCGAAGAGGGCTACGAGCAGTACTTC. Amino acids: CASSPEEGYEQYF.

The rearrangement links TRBV6-1 to TRBJ2-2; D is perhaps TRBD2 (5 bases). This CDR3 is 14 amino acids long. V was trimmed by 7 bases and J by 4 bases, leaving 13 bases between them. In germline, CDR1 is MNHNS, CDR2 SASEGT. CDR3 protein: CASIEGSVTGELFF. CDR3 bases: TGTGCCAGCATCGAAGGTAGCGTCACCGGGGAGCTGTTTTTT.

The CDR3 DNA sequence: TGTGCCAGCAGGGCTAGAGGGGGAAGCACAGATACGCAGTATTTT. This codes for CASRARGGSTDTQYF. The chain combines TRBV12-3 or TRBV12-4 with TRBJ2-3; D possibly corresponds to TRBD1 (6 bases). Trimming removed 6 bases from V and 0 bases from J, with 13 bases in between. The CDR3 spans 15 residues.

This chain uses TRBV20-1 with TRBJ2-5, with D perhaps TRBD1 or TRBD2 (5 bases each). Trimming pared 0 bases from V and 2 bases from J, leaving 13 bases between. The CDR3 totals 15 residues. In germline, CDR1 is DFQATT, CDR2 SNEGSKA (reference sequence). CDR3: CSARDSRGAQETQYF. In nucleotides, the CDR3 is TGCAGTGCTAGAGATAGTCGAGGGGCTCAAGAGACCCAGTACTTC.

The J gene is TRBJ1-2, the V gene TRBV12-3 or TRBV12-4, with 7 positions matching TRBD1. J was trimmed by 4 bases and V by 7 bases; bases with no gene match: 9. This CDR3 is 14 amino acids long. As DNA, the CDR3 is TGTGCCAGCACACCGGGACAGAGGTCCTATGGCTACACCTTC. Protein product: CASTPGQRSYGYTF.

Written as DNA, the CDR3 is TGTGCCAGCTGCCTCTCGGGGGGAAGAATTGGGCAGTACTTC. Translation gives CASCLSGGRIGQYF. The chain joins TRBV3-1 to TRBJ2-7; 7 bases are shared with TRBD2. The junction had 16 bases not matched to a gene; V was cut back by 8 bases and J by 9 bases. Germline CDR1 and CDR2: LGHDT and YNNKEL (reference sequence). The CDR3 spans 14 residues.

The chain uses TRBV20-1 and TRBJ2-5, with 9 bases lining up with TRBD2. The CDR3 contains 17 residues. J lost 5 bases, V lost 1 base, and 14 bases had no gene match. CDR1 and CDR2 from the germline V gene are DFQATT and SNEGSKA (reference sequence). This chain's CDR3 is CSARAPLGGGAGETQYF. Written as DNA, the CDR3 is TGCAGTGCTAGAGCACCCCTGGGCGGGGGGGCCGGTGAGACCCAGTACTTC.

This chain connects TRBV28 to TRBJ1-5; D is unclear. V was cut by 5 bases and J by 2 bases, with 16 bases left in between. Per germline, CDR1 MDHEN and CDR2 SYDVKM. This CDR3 contains 16 residues. The CDR3 here is CASSQGRRAGNQPQHF. The CDR3 DNA follows: TGTGCCAGCAGTCAAGGTAGACGTGCGGGCAATCAGCCCCAGCATTTT. The variable domain in full, with the rest retrieved from reference TRBV28 and TRBJ1-5, is DVKVTQSSRYLVKRTGEKVFLECVQDMDHENMFWYRQDPGLGLRLIYFSYDVKMKEKGDIPEGYSVSREKKERFSLILESASTNQTSMYLCASSQGRRAGNQPQHFGDGTRLSIL.

This chain links TRBV29-1 with TRBJ2-5; perhaps D is TRBD1 or TRBD2 (5 bases each). The CDR3 runs to 14 residues. Deletions cut 4 bases from V and 1 base from J, with 13 bases between. Germline V CDR1 and CDR2: SQVTM, ANQGSEA. CDR3 residues: CSVAPTGAQETQYF. The CDR3 DNA sequence: TGCAGCGTTGCCCCTACCGGGGCCCAAGAGACCCAGTACTTC.

The gene calls are TRBV20-1 and TRBJ2-5; TRBD1 matches at 7 bases. The V gene end was trimmed by 0 bases and the J gene end by 1 base; junction bases not matched to a gene: 2. The CDR3 is 14 amino acids. The germline V gene encodes CDR1 DFQATT and CDR2 SNEGSKA (reference sequence). CDR3 protein: CSARDPGGQETQYF. The DNA of the CDR3 is TGCAGTGCTAGAGATCCAGGGGGCCAAGAGACCCAGTACTTC.

The rearrangement joins TRBV29-1 to TRBJ2-1; D gene unclear. Germline assignment: CDR1 SQVTM and CDR2 ANQGSEA. Trimming removed 4 bases at V and 0 bases at J, with 10 bases between. This CDR3 has 14 amino acids. The CDR3 here is CSVVGGSSYNEQFF. CDR3 DNA: TGCAGCGTTGTGGGCGGAAGCTCCTACAATGAGCAGTTCTTC.

V is TRBV27 and J is TRBJ1-2, with 7 positions matching TRBD1. Germline CDR1 MNHEY, CDR2 SMNVEV (reference sequence). This CDR3 region has 15 residues. J gave up 10 bases and V 6 bases, and 17 bases lay outside the gene matches. The CDR3 here is CASSSVPTGQLTYTF. The CDR3 coding sequence is TGTGCCAGCAGCAGCGTCCCAACGGGACAGTTAACCTACACCTTC.

The chain links TRBV28 to TRBJ2-7; tentative D call: TRBD1 (5 bases). The V gene lost 5 bases and the J gene lost 3 bases, with 11 bases spanning the gap. Germline CDR1 reads MDHEN; CDR2 reads SYDVKM. This CDR3 comprises 13 residues. The CDR3 nucleotides are TGTGCCAGCAGTCCCCCGACAGTCTACGAGCAGTACTTC. As protein: CASSPPTVYEQYF.

V gene TRBV12-3 or TRBV12-4 combines with J gene TRBJ2-1; D possibly corresponds to TRBD2 (5 bases). Trimming removed 6 bases at V and 6 bases at J, with 9 bases between. This CDR3 contains 12 residues. CDR3 loop: CASREDVNEQFF. Here the CDR3 DNA reads TGTGCCAGCAGGGAGGATGTCAATGAGCAGTTCTTC.

The chain uses TRBV3-1 and TRBJ1-1; a possible D gene is TRBD1 (5 bases). V lost 4 bases and J 4 bases, leaving 10 bases between the germline ends. In germline, CDR1 is LGHDT, CDR2 YNNKEL (reference sequence). CDR3 length equals 13 residues. CDR3 loop: CASSRQGSTEAFF. CDR3 nucleotide sequence: TGTGCCAGCAGCCGGCAGGGAAGCACTGAAGCTTTCTTT.

The gene calls are TRBV29-1 and TRBJ1-1, with 8 bases identical to TRBD1. Germline CDR1 and CDR2: SQVTM and ANQGSEA. The junction had 6 bases not matched to a gene; V was cut back by 7 bases and J by 2 bases. This CDR3 is built from 13 residues. This chain's CDR3 is CSASGQANTEAFF. The CDR3 DNA is TGCAGCGCCTCGGGACAGGCAAACACTGAAGCTTTCTTT.

This chain joins TRBV7-8 and TRBJ1-2; tentatively, D is TRBD1 (6 bases). Trimming pared 8 bases from V and 3 bases from J, leaving 13 bases between. Germline CDR1 SGHVS, CDR2 FQNEAQ. The CDR3 sequence is 13 residues long. CDR3 DNA sequence: TGTGCCAGCGGAACAGGGTCGGACTATGGCTACACCTTC. Translating gives CASGTGSDYGYTF.